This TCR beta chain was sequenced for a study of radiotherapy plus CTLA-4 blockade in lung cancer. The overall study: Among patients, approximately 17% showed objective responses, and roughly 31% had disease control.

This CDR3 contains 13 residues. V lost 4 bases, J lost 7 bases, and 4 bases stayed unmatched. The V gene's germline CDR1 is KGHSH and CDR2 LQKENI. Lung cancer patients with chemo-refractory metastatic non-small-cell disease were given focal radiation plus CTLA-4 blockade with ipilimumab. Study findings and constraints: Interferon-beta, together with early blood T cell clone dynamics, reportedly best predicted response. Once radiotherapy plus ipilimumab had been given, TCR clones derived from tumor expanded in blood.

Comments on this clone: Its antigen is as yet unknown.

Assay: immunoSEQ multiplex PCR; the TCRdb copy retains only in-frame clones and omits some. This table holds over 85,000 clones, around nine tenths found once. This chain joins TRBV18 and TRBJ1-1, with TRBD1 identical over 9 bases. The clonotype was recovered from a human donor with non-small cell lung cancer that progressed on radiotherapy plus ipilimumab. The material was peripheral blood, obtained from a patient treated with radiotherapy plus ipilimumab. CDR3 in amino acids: CASSRTGAVEAFF. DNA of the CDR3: TGTGCCAGCTCACGGACAGGGGCTGTTGAAGCTTTCTTT. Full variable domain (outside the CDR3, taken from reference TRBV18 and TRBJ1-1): NAGVMQNPRHLVRRRGQEARLRCSPMKGHSHVYWYRQLPEEGLKFMVYLQKENIIDESGMPKERFSAEFPKEGPSILRIQQVVRGDSAAYFCASSRTGAVEAFFGQGTRLTVV.